The rows below give T cell receptor beta chains drawn from one sample of a study of early T cells in non-severe SARS-CoV-2 infection. TCRdb itself ran the 5' RACE reads through MiXCR, one entry per CDR3 protein. Of roughly 100,000 distinct CDR3 sequences listed, around 14% were seen once; the top ten hold approximately 2.3%. The material sequenced was whole blood. These receptor sequences come from an adult who was a healthcare worker with PCR-confirmed SARS-CoV-2 infection or an uninfected control (not recorded which). Each CDR3 is given with its conserved first and last residue. A clone size is listed for some rows: how often the clone was seen (once, few, many), or a class if it is expanded.

clone_size: -; v_call: TRBV6-2/TRBV6-3; j_call: TRBJ1-1; cdr3_aa: CASRTTFTGDTEAFF
clone_size: -; v_call: TRBV7-2; j_call: TRBJ2-5; cdr3_aa: CASSLGVGRETQYF
clone_size: -; v_call: TRBV3-1; j_call: TRBJ1-6; cdr3_aa: CASSSARGNSPLHF
clone_size: few; v_call: TRBV28; j_call: TRBJ1-1; cdr3_aa: CASRLGHLNTEAFF
clone_size: -; v_call: TRBV18; j_call: TRBJ2-7; cdr3_aa: CASSRTDAHYEQYF
clone_size: -; v_call: TRBV29-1; j_call: TRBJ2-1; cdr3_aa: CSVVGGTLGFNEQFF
clone_size: -; v_call: TRBV19; j_call: TRBJ1-4; cdr3_aa: CASSETHGKLFF
clone_size: -; v_call: TRBV27; j_call: TRBJ1-4; cdr3_aa: CASRYEGHPTYNEKLFF
clone_size: -; v_call: TRBV11-2; j_call: TRBJ2-2; cdr3_aa: CASRGTETPNTGELFF
clone_size: -; v_call: TRBV29-1; j_call: TRBJ2-5; cdr3_aa: CSVATGAGTQYF
clone_size: few; v_call: TRBV6-5; j_call: TRBJ2-5; cdr3_aa: CASNPRRGRGLGLETQYF
clone_size: -; v_call: TRBV4-3; j_call: TRBJ1-1; cdr3_aa: CASSQTGGKMNTEAFF
clone_size: many; v_call: TRBV6-5; j_call: TRBJ2-7; cdr3_aa: CASGRGREVPEQYF
clone_size: many; v_call: TRBV18; j_call: TRBJ1-1; cdr3_aa: CASSPYQGEGTEAFF
clone_size: -; v_call: TRBV29-1; j_call: TRBJ2-3; cdr3_aa: CSIQGGSGSDTQYF
clone_size: few; v_call: TRBV11-2; j_call: TRBJ2-2; cdr3_aa: CASSFSPGELFF
clone_size: many; v_call: TRBV6-6; j_call: TRBJ1-6; cdr3_aa: CASSTNRGGNRAYSPLHF
clone_size: -; v_call: TRBV10-2; j_call: TRBJ2-1; cdr3_aa: CASSESAPRGEQFF
clone_size: -; v_call: TRBV20-1; j_call: TRBJ2-3; cdr3_aa: CSAGGLAEGDTQYF
clone_size: many; v_call: TRBV18; j_call: TRBJ2-3; cdr3_aa: CASSGQTTDTQYF
clone_size: few; v_call: TRBV3-1; j_call: TRBJ1-1; cdr3_aa: CASSHWGRSTEAFF
clone_size: many; v_call: TRBV3-1; j_call: TRBJ2-7; cdr3_aa: CASSQVPQGGEQYF
clone_size: -; v_call: TRBV21-1; j_call: TRBJ1-3; cdr3_aa: CASSPLGNTIYF
clone_size: many; v_call: TRBV3-1; j_call: TRBJ2-1; cdr3_aa: CASSQDQHVVLDEQFF
clone_size: many; v_call: TRBV7-2; j_call: TRBJ2-7; cdr3_aa: CASSLGLGTLAYEQYF
clone_size: many; v_call: TRBV3-1; j_call: TRBJ2-7; cdr3_aa: CASSQITGTMNEQYF
clone_size: -; v_call: TRBV20-1; j_call: TRBJ2-5; cdr3_aa: CSASSVAGGKSETQYF
clone_size: many; v_call: TRBV28; j_call: TRBJ2-3; cdr3_aa: CASSFLAGGSTDTQYF
clone_size: -; v_call: TRBV4-3; j_call: TRBJ1-5; cdr3_aa: CASSQDGRDPQHF
clone_size: many; v_call: TRBV20-1; j_call: TRBJ1-5; cdr3_aa: CSASLGQSDQPQHF
clone_size: many; v_call: TRBV6-5; j_call: TRBJ2-3; cdr3_aa: CASSYGTGDGPDTQYF
clone_size: many; v_call: TRBV18; j_call: TRBJ1-5; cdr3_aa: CASSPKLINQPQHF
clone_size: many; v_call: TRBV15; j_call: TRBJ2-5; cdr3_aa: CATSRGGSFETQYF
clone_size: -; v_call: TRBV11-3; j_call: TRBJ2-1; cdr3_aa: CASSLGGPYEQFF
clone_size: few; v_call: TRBV6-5; j_call: TRBJ2-7; cdr3_aa: CASSYSVLGSYEQYF
clone_size: -; v_call: TRBV7-2; j_call: TRBJ2-2; cdr3_aa: CASRDSYSTGELFF